Listed below are T cell receptor beta chains from one sample, sequenced in a study. MiXCR, applied by TCRdb to the 5' RACE reads, yields one record per CDR3 protein. Here the sample spans 62,000 or so distinct CDR3 sequences, roughly 30% being singletons. The sequenced sample was tumor-infiltrating naive CD4+ T cells sorted from the breast tumor. The receptors here all came from a female donor with breast cancer. Both conserved end residues are part of each CDR3. A D gene is named only where the DNA matches it firmly.

v_gene,d_gene,j_gene,CDR3aa
TRBV12-3/TRBV12-4,NA,TRBJ1-2,CASRPQIGGLGGYTF
TRBV15,TRBD2,TRBJ2-1,CATRVSSGRSVYNEQFF
TRBV4-1,NA,TRBJ2-7,CASSQDLQTGYYEQYF
TRBV11-3,NA,TRBJ1-3,CASSSTWESGNTIYF
TRBV5-6,NA,TRBJ1-1,CASSLGRMEAFF
TRBV3-1,NA,TRBJ1-2,CASSQAGRDYGYTF
TRBV20-1,NA,TRBJ2-7,CSARGNGEQYF
TRBV7-2,NA,TRBJ1-6,CASSSFGSPLHF
TRBV18,NA,TRBJ2-7,CASSFGESYEQYF
TRBV7-2,TRBD2,TRBJ2-1,CAITKLLSGSRNEQFF
TRBV6-5,TRBD1,TRBJ1-1,CASRQGLKAFF
TRBV12-3/TRBV12-4,NA,TRBJ1-1,CASSFDMGTEAFF
TRBV11-2,TRBD2,TRBJ2-2,CASSFRSAGGYTGELSF
TRBV25-1,NA,TRBJ1-1,CASRPGAVTEAFF
TRBV6-5,NA,TRBJ2-1,CASTSMHNEQFF
TRBV27,NA,TRBJ2-2,CASSLGRTGELFF
TRBV10-3,NA,TRBJ2-1,CATVDSQYNEQFF
TRBV11-2,NA,TRBJ1-2,CASSLELGTIGGYTF
TRBV5-1,NA,TRBJ1-5,CASSPGDHRDQPQHF
TRBV6-6,TRBD2,TRBJ2-2,CASSQAGVSTGELFF
TRBV7-2,NA,TRBJ1-2,CASSLWDGNYGYTF
TRBV5-1,NA,TRBJ2-1,CASSLEGNRGRQFF
TRBV12-3/TRBV12-4,TRBD2,TRBJ2-7,CASSFRLAGGLSYEQYF
TRBV29-1,NA,TRBJ1-2,CSVEDTDLYGYTF
TRBV6-5,TRBD2,TRBJ2-1,CASRGGRTYNEQFF
TRBV9,NA,TRBJ2-3,CASSPQVSDTQYF
TRBV5-6,NA,TRBJ2-5,CASSLGQQETQYF